The 20 T cell receptor beta chains below all came from one sample that was sequenced in a study of identical twins. TCRdb re-analysed the 5' RACE reads in MiXCR, keeping a single row per CDR3 protein. The sample carries about 160,000 distinct CDR3 sequences, 3.5% recorded once. The sequencing sample was made of memory T cells sorted from blood. These receptors all stem from a man in his late teens or twenties in good health.

In this sample, this clonotype turned up many times. This chain links TRBV12-3 or TRBV12-4 with TRBJ2-1; TRBD2 matches at 7 bases. This CDR3 region has 16 residues. J lost 9 bases, V lost 3 bases, and 14 bases had no gene match. The CDR3 DNA is TGTGCCAGCAGTTTTCGATCTGGAGGTGGCGGGGGTGAGCAGTTCTTC. Residues: CASSFRSGGGGGEQFF.

Many counts were recorded for this clonotype. The chain carries TRBV28 and TRBJ1-2, with a tentative D call TRBD1 (5 bases). The CDR3 length is 14 residues. The V gene's germline CDR1 is MDHEN and CDR2 SYDVKM. V was clipped by 6 bases and J by 2 bases, with 13 bases between them. In DNA, the CDR3 is TGTGCCAGCAGACGAGGGACGGCGAACTATGGCTACACCTTC. It translates to CASRRGTANYGYTF.

This clonotype appeared many times. V usage is TRBV10-2 and J usage is TRBJ2-5; perhaps TRBD2 as D (6 bases). Trimming cost V 0 bases and J 1 base, with 15 bases left between them. Germline values: CDR1 WSHSY, CDR2 SAAADI. The CDR3 is 17 amino acids. The CDR3 nucleotides read TGCGCCAGCAGTGAGTCATTAGATAGCGGACCCCAAGAGACCCAGTACTTC. Amino acid sequence: CASSESLDSGPQETQYF.

This clonotype occurred many times. V is TRBV11-2 and J is TRBJ2-2, with 13 bases lining up with TRBD2. This CDR3 comprises 18 residues. Germline lookup yields CDR1 SGHAT and CDR2 FQNNGV. Trimming at V came to 6 bases and at J to 3 bases, leaving 10 bases not matched to a gene. The CDR3 DNA follows: TGTGCCAGCAGACCCCGGACTAGCGGGAGACGGTACACCGGGGAGCTGTTTTTT. Its protein is CASRPRTSGRRYTGELFF. The variable domain in full, with the rest retrieved from reference TRBV11-2 and TRBJ2-2, is EAGVAQSPRYKIIEKRQSVAFWCNPISGHATLYWYQQILGQGPKLLIQFQNNGVVDDSQLPKDRFSAERLKGVDSTLKIQPAKLEDSAVYLCASRPRTSGRRYTGELFFGEGSRLTVL.

The table lists this clonotype with a count of one. A read error is likely, as this CDR3 ends without the conserved phenylalanine or tryptophan. The CDR3 coding sequence is TGTGCCAGCAGCGTCCAGGACACGGGCACAGATACGCAGTATGTT. This gives the protein CASSVQDTGTDTQYV. This chain links TRBV9 with TRBJ2-3; tentative D call: TRBD1 (5 bases). This CDR3 is built from 15 residues. The V gene's germline CDR1 is SGDLS and CDR2 YYNGEE. Trimming cost V 2 bases and J 1 base, with 11 bases left between them.

This clonotype was recorded many times. The chain uses TRBV9 and TRBJ1-1; the D gene is possibly TRBD1 (6 bases). Trimming cost V 2 bases and J 1 base, with 15 bases left between them. The CDR3 is 16 amino acids. Germline V gene data show CDR1 as SGDLS and CDR2 as YYNGEE. CDR3 region: CASSVSYRAGNTEAFF. The CDR3 bases are TGTGCCAGCAGCGTTTCTTACAGGGCTGGGAACACTGAAGCTTTCTTT.

The rearrangement uses TRBV19 and TRBJ2-1, with D maybe TRBD1 (5 bases). V was pared by 5 bases and J by 11 bases, with 10 bases between. Germline loops: CDR1 LNHDA, CDR2 SQIVND (reference sequence). The CDR3 is 11 amino acids. The CDR3 DNA sequence: TGTGCCAGTAGTGTCGACAGAAAGCAGTTCTTC. Translation: CASSVDRKQFF.

This clonotype was seen at least ten times. The genes are TRBV20-1 and TRBJ2-1, with 12 bases fitting TRBD2. Germline V CDR1 and CDR2: DFQATT, SNEGSKA (reference sequence). This CDR3 contains 15 residues. The junction had 3 bases not matched to a gene; V was cut back by 0 bases and J by 6 bases. As DNA, the CDR3 is TGCAGTGCTAGAGATCAGACTAGCGGGAGCAATGAGCAGTTCTTC. The encoded protein is CSARDQTSGSNEQFF.

This clonotype was detected ten times or more. CDR3 nucleotides: TGTGCCAGCAGCTCGCGGCGTCGCGGAAAACTGTTTTTT. This gives the protein CASSSRRRGKLFF. The V gene is TRBV7-7, the J gene TRBJ1-4, with D unresolved. Germline V gene data show CDR1 as SSHAT and CDR2 as FNYEAQ (reference sequence). This CDR3 is built from 13 residues. V gave up 4 bases and J gave up 10 bases, with 13 bases separating them. The whole variable domain, remainder taken from reference TRBV7-7 and TRBJ1-4, is GAGVSQSPRYKVTKRGQDVTLRCDPISSHATLYWYQQALGQGPEFLTYFNYEAQPDKSGLPSDRFSAERPEGSISTLTIQRTEQRDSAMYRCASSSRRRGKLFFGSGTQLSVL.

This clonotype was seen repeatedly, ten times or more. V usage is TRBV7-9 and J usage is TRBJ2-1; possibly TRBD1 or TRBD2 for D (5 bases each). This CDR3 has 11 residues. V was shortened by 7 bases and J by 10 bases, with 11 bases between the two germline ends. Germline values: CDR1 SEHNR, CDR2 FQNEAQ (reference sequence). The CDR3 DNA reads TGTGCCAGCAACCACCGGGACGAGCAGTTCTTC. It yields the protein CASNHRDEQFF.

This clonotype has a count of ten or more. V and J are TRBV20-1 and TRBJ2-1; no reliable D call. The germline CDR1 and CDR2 sequences are DFQATT and SNEGSKA (reference sequence). This CDR3 region has 12 residues. V lost 7 bases, J lost 7 bases, and 14 bases lay in between. CDR3 loop: CSGKARFNEQFF. Here the CDR3 DNA reads TGCAGTGGTAAAGCGAGGTTTAATGAGCAGTTCTTC.

This clonotype occurred many times. J is TRBJ1-1 and V is TRBV7-2, with 7 bases identical to TRBD1. The CDR3 spans 15 residues. The V gene end was trimmed by 5 bases and the J gene end by 2 bases; junction bases not matched to a gene: 8. Germline loops: CDR1 SGHTA, CDR2 FQGNSA. The CDR3 reads CASSLGQSRNTEAFF. The CDR3 coding sequence is TGTGCCAGCAGCCTGGGACAGTCAAGAAACACTGAAGCTTTCTTT.

This clonotype was observed many times. This chain connects TRBV7-9 to TRBJ2-1; 7 positions match TRBD2. CDR3 length: 16 residues. V was clipped by 2 bases and J by 4 bases; unmatched bases: 8. Germline CDR1 reads SEHNR; CDR2 reads FQNEAQ (reference sequence). The CDR3 loop reads CASSLRGGSLYNEQFF. CDR3 nucleotides: TGTGCCAGCAGCTTAAGAGGCGGGAGTCTATACAATGAGCAGTTCTTC.

Many counts were recorded for this clonotype. The genes are TRBV13 and TRBJ2-3; 11 bases are a match to TRBD2. V lost 6 bases and J lost 3; bases outside the gene matches: 5. In germline, CDR1 is PRHDT, CDR2 FYEKMQ (reference sequence). The CDR3 runs 15 residues. The CDR3 sequence: CASRPSGRNTDTQYF. DNA for the CDR3: TGTGCCAGCAGACCTAGCGGGAGGAATACAGATACGCAGTATTTT.

In regard to this clonotype: Since a much larger clone is just one base distant, this may be a read error. The CDR3 does not close with the conserved phenylalanine or tryptophan, likely indicating a read error. This sequence joins TRBV3-1 and TRBJ2-5; D may correspond to TRBD1 or TRBD2 (5 bases each). Per the germline V gene, CDR1 is LGHDT and CDR2 is YNNKEL (reference sequence). Trimming left V 1 base short and J 4 bases short, with 10 bases between. The CDR3 sequence is 14 residues long. The CDR3 sequence is CASSQGGWRETQYI. CDR3 DNA sequence: TGTGCCAGCAGCCAAGGGGGGTGGCGAGAGACCCAGTACATC.

This clonotype showed up many times. The rearrangement joins TRBV5-5 to TRBJ2-2, with a tentative D call TRBD2 (6 bases). Germline V lookup: CDR1 SGHKS, CDR2 YYEKEE (reference sequence). The CDR3 sequence is 14 residues long. The V gene lost 1 base and the J gene lost 5 bases, with 9 bases spanning the gap. CDR3 protein: CASSLNRGTGELFF. The DNA of the CDR3 is TGTGCCAGCAGCTTGAATCGGGGGACCGGGGAGCTGTTTTTT.

This clonotype was picked up many times. The V and J genes are TRBV27 and TRBJ1-5; the D is unclear. The CDR3 spans 16 residues. V gave up 3 bases and J gave up 6 bases, with 18 bases separating them. The V gene's germline CDR1 is MNHEY and CDR2 SMNVEV (reference sequence). The CDR3 reads CASSFIKGLKVQPQHF. The CDR3, as DNA: TGTGCCAGCAGTTTTATTAAAGGACTTAAAGTTCAGCCCCAGCATTTT.

This clonotype was observed many times. This chain links TRBV6-6 with TRBJ1-1; 7 nucleotides agree with TRBD1. The germline V gene encodes CDR1 MNHNY and CDR2 SVGAGI (reference sequence). The CDR3 loop spans 12 amino acids. With 4 bases clipped from V and 8 bases from J, the junction kept 4 bases outside the gene matches. The CDR3 reads CASSSGTEEAFF. CDR3 in DNA: TGTGCCAGCAGTTCCGGGACAGAAGAAGCTTTCTTT.

This clonotype was seen at least ten times. The chain links TRBV10-3 to TRBJ2-3; no clear D. This CDR3 has 11 residues. V lost 8 bases, J lost 10 bases, and 13 bases lay in between. Germline V gives CDR1 ENHRY, CDR2 SYGVKD. CDR3 loop: CAIGPSLAQYF. The CDR3 nucleotides read TGTGCCATCGGCCCATCGTTAGCGCAGTATTTT.

This clonotype was recorded many times. The genes are TRBV15 and TRBJ2-1, with 13 positions matching TRBD2. CDR3 length: 16 residues. Germline loops: CDR1 LNHNV, CDR2 YYDKDF (reference sequence). V dropped 1 base and J dropped 9; count of bases not matched to a gene: 6. The CDR3 nucleotides are TGTGCCACCAGCAGAGGGGGGGGACTAGCGGGAACTGAGCAGTTCTTC. As protein: CATSRGGGLAGTEQFF.